The 30 T cell receptor beta chains listed next were all sequenced from one sample in a study of blood T cell repertoires in COVID-19 (dated by TCRdb to about 2020). Libraries were built with the immunoSEQ multiplex PCR assay. The source is immuneACCESS, and TCRdb retained only in-frame sequences with V and J called. Part of the clones is not carried over; for the studies checked, unresolved V genes explain less than half of this, and the remainder is unexplained. The sample profile shows about 270,000 clones; around nine tenths of them were found once. The top ten clones comprise around 14% of the sample. The sequenced sample was peripheral blood. These receptors came from a woman aged 70-85 years with COVID-19, enrolled during active disease.

The chain recombines TRBV4-3 with TRBJ2-6; unclear D gene. The germline gives CDR1 LGHNA, CDR2 YSLEER. Trimming stripped 0 bases from V and 0 bases from J, with 12 bases between. The CDR3 is 18 residues long. CDR3 amino acids: CASSQEPGYSSGANVLTF. In nucleotides, the CDR3 is TGCGCCAGCAGCCAAGAACCAGGTTATAGCTCTGGGGCCAACGTCCTGACTTTC.

V usage is TRBV7-9 and J usage is TRBJ1-4; weak D call: TRBD1 (6 bases). Trimming removed 5 bases from V and 8 bases from J, with 18 bases in between. The CDR3 covers 15 residues. From germline, CDR1 is SEHNR and CDR2 FQNEAQ (reference sequence). The CDR3 sequence is CASSPPEKGGEKLFF. The CDR3 bases are TGTGCCAGCAGCCCTCCCGAAAAGGGGGGGGAAAAACTGTTTTTT.

The V and J genes are TRBV27 and TRBJ1-3; the match to TRBD1 covers 8 bases. V was clipped by 7 bases and J by 4 bases; unmatched bases: 3. This CDR3 is built from 13 residues. Germline V gene data show CDR1 as MNHEY and CDR2 as SMNVEV (reference sequence). The CDR3 DNA reads as TGTGCCAGCAAAACAGGGGGAGGAAACACCATATATTTT. This sequence encodes CASKTGGGNTIYF.

The rearrangement links TRBV30 to TRBJ2-1; 7 bases line up with TRBD2. From germline, CDR1 is GTSNPN and CDR2 SVGIG (reference sequence). The CDR3 spans 15 residues. The junction had 5 bases not matched to a gene; V was cut back by 0 bases and J by 3 bases. CDR3 region: CAWSVGQRGYNEQFF. The CDR3 coding sequence is TGTGCCTGGAGTGTAGGCCAGCGGGGCTACAATGAGCAGTTCTTC.

As regards this clone: Other DNA sequences in this specimen translate into the identical CDR3. The chain uses TRBV28 and TRBJ2-5; no clear D gene. The V gene lost 3 bases and the J gene lost 5 bases, with 4 bases spanning the gap. The CDR3 runs 11 residues. Germline CDR1 is MDHEN and CDR2 is SYDVKM. DNA of the CDR3: TGTGCCAGCAGTTTGAGGGAGACCCAGTACTTC. Encoded protein: CASSLRETQYF.

The table lists this clone with a count of one. The chain links TRBV28 to TRBJ2-7; TRBD1 might be the D (6 bases). Trimming took 2 bases from V and 7 from J, leaving 12 bases between them. The CDR3 loop spans 13 amino acids. Germline assignment: CDR1 MDHEN and CDR2 SYDVKM. The CDR3 here is CASSLQGMEEQYF. The CDR3 DNA is TGTGCCAGCAGTTTACAGGGGATGGAGGAGCAGTACTTC. Variable domain in full (rest from reference TRBV28 and TRBJ2-7): DVKVTQSSRYLVKRTGEKVFLECVQDMDHENMFWYRQDPGLGLRLIYFSYDVKMKEKGDIPEGYSVSREKKERFSLILESASTNQTSMYLCASSLQGMEEQYFGPGTRLTVT.

CDR3 bases: TGCAGCGCCGAGGGCAGCTACACCGGGGAGCTGTTTTTT. Residues: CSAEGSYTGELFF. The chain couples TRBV29-1 to TRBJ2-2, with D possibly matching TRBD2 (5 bases). Looked up from germline, CDR1 is SQVTM and CDR2 is ANQGSEA. V gave up 7 bases and J gave up 3 bases, with 12 bases separating them. This CDR3 has 13 amino acids.

This chain uses TRBV12-3 or TRBV12-4 with TRBJ1-5, with no clear D. V dropped 4 bases and J dropped 8 bases, with 9 bases sitting between them. The CDR3 loop spans 12 amino acids. CDR3 nucleotide sequence: TGTGCCAGCAGTTCTCACATGGAGCCCCAGCATTTT. It translates to CASSSHMEPQHF.

This chain uses TRBV10-3 with TRBJ2-3; 8 bases map to TRBD2. Germline loops: CDR1 ENHRY, CDR2 SYGVKD. V lost 3 bases, J lost 6 bases, and 17 bases stayed unmatched. The CDR3 runs 18 residues. DNA for the CDR3: TGTGCCATCAGTGAACCCGAATATACAGCGGGGGTTCCGGATACGCAGTATTTT. Translated, it gives CAISEPEYTAGVPDTQYF.

The chain links TRBV7-9 to TRBJ1-3; D perhaps matches TRBD1 (5 bases). Germline V gene lookup returns CDR1 SEHNR and CDR2 FQNEAQ (reference sequence). This CDR3 is built from 13 residues. Here the CDR3 reads CATQVNSGNTIYF. For the CDR3, the DNA is TGTGCTACACAGGTGAACTCTGGAAACACCATATATTTT.

The count of this clone is one. V is TRBV24-1 and J is TRBJ2-3; TRBD1 matches at 9 bases. This CDR3 has 15 residues. J lost 7 bases, V lost 5 bases, and 9 bases had no gene match. CDR1 is KGHDR and CDR2 is SFDVKD in the germline V gene. In DNA, the CDR3 is TGTGCCACCAGTGCCCGGGACAGGGCTTCAAATACGCAGTATTTT. It is translated as CATSARDRASNTQYF.

This rearrangement joins TRBV27 to TRBJ2-3; 15 positions agree with TRBD2. V dropped 4 bases and J dropped 3; count of bases not matched to a gene: 11. The CDR3 runs 19 residues. Germline V CDR1 and CDR2: MNHEY, SMNVEV (reference sequence). The CDR3 spells CASSSKPGLAGGMTDTQYF. Written as DNA, the CDR3 is TGTGCCAGCAGTTCAAAGCCCGGACTAGCGGGGGGGATGACAGATACGCAGTATTTT.

The genes are TRBV18 and TRBJ2-7; 9 nucleotides line up with TRBD1. The CDR3 sequence is 14 residues long. V gave up 0 bases and J gave up 4 bases; unmatched junction bases: 1. Germline V gene lookup returns CDR1 KGHSH and CDR2 LQKENI. The CDR3 is CASSPPGQGYEQYF. CDR3 in DNA: TGTGCCAGCTCACCACCGGGACAGGGATACGAGCAGTACTTC.

The chain combines TRBV19 with TRBJ2-2; D perhaps matches TRBD1 (6 bases). The CDR3 is 14 residues long. Germline CDR1 reads LNHDA; CDR2 reads SQIVND (reference sequence). Trimming shortened V by 3 bases and J by 8 bases, and 13 bases separated the two germline ends. This chain's CDR3 is CASSMTGTTGELFF. Written as DNA, the CDR3 is TGTGCCAGTAGTATGACCGGGACAACGGGGGAGCTGTTTTTT.

The genes are TRBV5-1 and TRBJ1-2; D is unclear. The CDR3 covers 15 residues. Germline values: CDR1 SGHRS, CDR2 YFSETQ. V dropped 0 bases and J dropped 8 bases, with 17 bases sitting between them. CDR3 bases: TGCGCCAGCAGCTTGGCCGGGGAGAGGCAGCGGGGCTACACCTTC. Translated, it gives CASSLAGERQRGYTF. Supplemented by reference TRBV5-1 and TRBJ1-2, the full variable domain reads KAGVTQTPRYLIKTRGQQVTLSCSPISGHRSVSWYQQTPGQGLQFLFEYFSETQRNKGNFPGRFSGRQFSNSRSEMNVSTLELGDSALYLCASSLAGERQRGYTFGSGTRLTVV.

This clone was observed once. The CDR3 protein is CASSQDPSTDTQYF. DNA for the CDR3: TGTGCCAGCAGCCAAGATCCTAGCACAGATACGCAGTATTTT. The J gene is TRBJ2-3, the V gene TRBV3-1 (or the pseudogene TRBV3-2); D uncertain. V lost 0 bases, J lost 0 bases, and 4 bases lay in between. Germline assignment: CDR1 LGHDT and CDR2 YNNKEL (reference sequence). This CDR3 comprises 14 residues.

This clone was seen once. The chain uses TRBV4-1 and TRBJ1-2, with 9 bases identical to TRBD1. CDR3 length: 15 amino acids. Germline lookup yields CDR1 MGHRA and CDR2 YSYEKL. The trim removed 3 bases at V and 3 bases at J, leaving 5 bases unmatched. The CDR3 region has the DNA TGCGCCAGCAGCCACCCGGGACAGGGAGACTATGGCTACACCTTC. This translates into CASSHPGQGDYGYTF.

V is TRBV5-6 and J is TRBJ1-1, with TRBD1 matching over 7 bases. The CDR3 length is 15 residues. Trimming took 4 bases from V and 0 from J; bases not matched to a gene: 6. Germline-derived CDR1 and CDR2 are SGHDT and YYEEEE. CDR3 loop: CASSLLQGMNTEAFF. CDR3 nucleotide sequence: TGTGCCAGCAGCCTATTACAGGGGATGAACACTGAAGCTTTCTTT. The entire variable domain, with the rest obtained from reference TRBV5-6 and TRBJ1-1, is as follows: DAGVTQSPTHLIKTRGQQVTLRCSPKSGHDTVSWYQQALGQGPQFIFQYYEEEERQRGNFPDRFSGHQFPNYSSELNVNALLLGDSALYLCASSLLQGMNTEAFFGQGTRLTVV.

This chain joins TRBV6-5 and TRBJ2-5; D perhaps matches TRBD1 (7 bases). Germline CDR1 reads MNHEY; CDR2 reads SVGAGI. This CDR3 is built from 14 residues. Trimming shortened V by 6 bases and J by 5 bases, and 16 bases separated the two germline ends. This CDR3 is CASRLTGAGETQYF. The CDR3 nucleotides read TGTGCCAGCAGGCTTACAGGGGCGGGGGAGACCCAGTACTTC.

The chain joins TRBV29-1 to TRBJ2-1; perhaps TRBD1 as D (6 bases). The CDR3 covers 13 residues. Germline V gives CDR1 SQVTM, CDR2 ANQGSEA. The V end lost 6 bases, the J end lost 0 bases, and 9 bases lay between the germline ends. The CDR3 DNA follows: TGCAGCGTGACAGGAAACTCCTACAATGAGCAGTTCTTC. Translation gives CSVTGNSYNEQFF.

V usage is TRBV29-1 and J usage is TRBJ1-5, with TRBD1 matching 7 bases. The CDR3 spans 12 residues. CDR1 is SQVTM, CDR2 ANQGSEA, per germline. J gave up 4 bases and V 6 bases, and 3 bases lay outside the gene matches. The CDR3 DNA is TGCAGCGTGGGACAGCCAAATCAGCCCCAGCATTTT. It encodes CSVGQPNQPQHF.

This rearrangement joins TRBV27 to TRBJ2-1; D perhaps matches TRBD1 (7 bases). Germline CDR1 reads MNHEY; CDR2 reads SMNVEV (reference sequence). The length of the CDR3 is 15 residues. V dropped 3 bases and J dropped 8 bases, with 17 bases sitting between them. CDR3 region: CASSFRQGLYDEQFF. The CDR3 DNA sequence: TGTGCCAGCAGTTTTCGACAGGGACTTTATGATGAGCAGTTCTTC.

J is TRBJ2-7 and V is TRBV11-2; 7 bases match TRBD1. The V gene end was trimmed by 6 bases and the J gene end by 3 bases; junction bases not matched to a gene: 8. This CDR3 spans 14 amino acids. CDR1 SGHAT and CDR2 FQNNGV come from the germline V gene. The CDR3 region is CASRIGGPLYEQYF. As DNA, the CDR3 is TGTGCCAGCAGAATAGGGGGCCCCCTCTACGAGCAGTACTTC.

The chain links TRBV12-3 or TRBV12-4 to TRBJ2-7, with TRBD1 as a possible D gene (5 bases). The germline V and J ends were trimmed by 3 bases and 3 bases, with 9 bases remaining between them. There are 13 residues in the CDR3. The CDR3 DNA reads TGTGCCAGCAGTTTCCAGGGCGGCTACGAGCAGTACTTC. Translating it yields CASSFQGGYEQYF.

With respect to this clone: At the DNA level, this CDR3 is encoded by other sequences in the same sample as well. This sequence joins TRBV15 and TRBJ1-4; 7 nucleotides agree with TRBD1. After removal of 0 bases from V and 8 bases from J, the junction contained 6 bases not matched to a gene. CDR1 and CDR2 from the germline V gene are LNHNV and YYDKDF (reference sequence). The CDR3 covers 15 residues. CDR3 amino acids: CATSRDGQGGEKLFF. The CDR3 coding sequence is TGTGCCACCAGCAGAGATGGGCAGGGGGGAGAAAAACTGTTTTTT.

The chain has TRBV7-9 and TRBJ2-6; D unclear. Germline lookup yields CDR1 SEHNR and CDR2 FQNEAQ (reference sequence). This CDR3 comprises 16 residues. The germline V and J ends were trimmed by 3 bases and 1 base, with 10 bases remaining between them. For the CDR3, the DNA is TGTGCCAGCAGCTTTCCGGGTCCTTCTGGGGCCAACGTCCTGACTTTC. It codes for CASSFPGPSGANVLTF. The full variable domain, rest sourced from reference TRBV7-9 and TRBJ2-6, is DTGVSQNPRHKITKRGQNVTFRCDPISEHNRLYWYRQTLGQGPEFLTYFQNEAQLEKSRLLSDRFSAERPKGSFSTLEIQRTEQGDSAMYLCASSFPGPSGANVLTFGAGSRLTVL.

This sequence joins TRBV2 and TRBJ1-1; the D gene is possibly TRBD1 (6 bases). The V gene lost 6 bases and the J gene lost 3 bases, with 14 bases spanning the gap. Germline V gene lookup returns CDR1 SNHLY and CDR2 FYNNEI. The CDR3 sequence is 14 residues long. For the CDR3, the DNA is TGTGCCAGCAGCTCAGGGGCCGGGGACACTGAAGCTTTCTTT. Encoded protein: CASSSGAGDTEAFF.

The rearrangement joins TRBV7-9 to TRBJ2-1, with TRBD1 matching 9 bases. The J segment lost 7 bases and the V segment lost 1 base, leaving 2 bases of the junction unmatched. Per the germline V gene, CDR1 is SEHNR and CDR2 is FQNEAQ (reference sequence). The CDR3 is 14 amino acids. For the CDR3, the DNA is TGTGCCAGCAGCTTAGGAGGGACAGGGAATGAGCAGTTCTTC. Translating it yields CASSLGGTGNEQFF.

V usage is TRBV20-1 and J usage is TRBJ1-6, with a tentative D call TRBD1 (5 bases). Germline V lookup: CDR1 DFQATT, CDR2 SNEGSKA (reference sequence). V gave up 6 bases and J gave up 10 bases, with 10 bases separating them. This CDR3 has 11 residues. The CDR3, as DNA: TGCAGTGCCAGGACATTCTCACCCCTCCACTTT. Protein sequence: CSARTFSPLHF.

Concerning this clone itself: Other DNA sequences from this sample encode an identical CDR3 as well. J is TRBJ1-2 and V is TRBV29-1; 7 bases line up with TRBD1. Germline loops: CDR1 SQVTM, CDR2 ANQGSEA. The CDR3 totals 15 residues. After removal of 4 bases from V and 0 bases from J, the junction contained 8 bases not matched to a gene. For the CDR3, the DNA is TGCAGCGTTGGGGGGACAGCCCAAGCTAACTATGGCTACACCTTC. It is translated as CSVGGTAQANYGYTF.